This is a list of T cell receptor beta chains from one sample in a study of T cells expressing NK-cell markers. One entry per CDR3 protein, without DNA, is what TCRdb gives after re-calling the 5' RACE reads. The repertoire shows 350,000 to 450,000 distinct CDR3 sequences; the top ten hold 5.2%. The sequencing input was blood T cells: a sorted CD56 or NKG2C T cell subset, CD4+ or CD8+ T cells, or bulk PBMC T cells (not recorded which). All receptors derive from a man aged 18-75 years in good health. Both conserved end residues are part of each CDR3. Each record gives: V gene, J gene, CDR3 protein.

V: TRBV10-2
J: TRBJ1-6
CDR3: CASSVTGPTGYNSPLHF

V: TRBV28
J: TRBJ2-2
CDR3: CASSLPGMANTGELFF

V: TRBV6-5
J: TRBJ2-3
CDR3: CASSYFRRGGRDTQYF

V: TRBV4-1
J: TRBJ2-3
CDR3: CASSQDLTTSGGTDTQYF

V: TRBV29-1
J: TRBJ2-7
CDR3: CSVGTGLDYEQYF

V: TRBV12-3/TRBV12-4
J: TRBJ2-1
CDR3: CASRRAGKKVNEQFF

V: TRBV9
J: TRBJ1-2
CDR3: CASTPDSGGSHYGYTF

V: TRBV2
J: TRBJ2-3
CDR3: CASRGRGLTSTDTQYF

V: TRBV20-1
J: TRBJ2-1
CDR3: CSASPRGGREFLIYEQFF

V: TRBV24-1
J: TRBJ2-2
CDR3: CATSDRGWQTGELFF

V: TRBV2
J: TRBJ2-5
CDR3: CASTGLAFETQYF

V: TRBV5-1
J: TRBJ2-4
CDR3: CASSLSLAGAKNIQYF

V: TRBV7-9
J: TRBJ1-5
CDR3: CASSLAGGAEPQHF

V: TRBV6-5
J: TRBJ1-3
CDR3: CASSYLRGLGNTIYF

V: TRBV6-1
J: TRBJ2-3
CDR3: CASSRGSRPDTQYF

V: TRBV29-1
J: TRBJ2-1
CDR3: CSVRTGGAYNEQFF

V: TRBV2
J: TRBJ2-7
CDR3: CASSATGVTSAEQYF

V: TRBV9
J: TRBJ2-5
CDR3: CASSVEGGGSQETQYF

V: TRBV24-1
J: TRBJ2-2
CDR3: CATSDYPHGGGELFF

V: TRBV7-8
J: TRBJ2-3
CDR3: CASSSSFSGGARDTQYF

V: TRBV18
J: TRBJ2-4
CDR3: CASSTGGSYIQYF

V: TRBV20-1
J: TRBJ1-1
CDR3: CSARDQVGLNEAFF

V: TRBV5-1
J: TRBJ2-7
CDR3: CASSRGGAGVEQYF

V: TRBV20-1
J: TRBJ2-7
CDR3: CSAVTGRVTYEQYF

V: TRBV2
J: TRBJ2-2
CDR3: CASIHRGQGNTGELFF

V: TRBV2
J: TRBJ2-7
CDR3: CAVRDRVGEQYF